This T cell receptor (beta chain) emerged from a study of T cells after yellow fever vaccination. General observations from the study: Shared CD4/CD8 clonotypes were a small share, likely from convergent recombination.

As to this clonotype: Its cognate antigen is unknown.

In TCRdb, the 5' RACE reads were re-called with MiXCR into one record per CDR3 protein. The table includes about 240,000 distinct CDR3 sequences, less than 9% detected once. The TCR comes from a man aged 30 to 45 who received the YFV17D yellow fever vaccine. The sequenced sample was CD4+ T cells sorted from PBMCs, obtained 15 days after the yellow fever booster vaccination.

DNA for the CDR3: TGCAGTGCGGAGCCAGGTGATCAGCCCCAGCATTTT. Its translation is CSAEPGDQPQHF. V usage is TRBV20-1 and J usage is TRBJ1-5; D ambiguous. In germline, CDR1 is DFQATT, CDR2 SNEGSKA (reference sequence). The length of the CDR3 is 12 residues. V lost 6 bases and J lost 5, with 11 bases in between.